Listed here are 6 T cell receptor beta chains from one sample, sequenced in a study of a mutant IDH1 vaccine in newly diagnosed glioma. Their specific antigens are unknown. Time point described: week 11, during vaccination. The study gave 300 ug of mutant IDH1 20-mer peptide per vaccine dose, with topical imiquimod. Repertoires were generated with immunoSEQ multiplex PCR, while TCRdb's copy carries only in-frame clones and drops some. In the table there are approximately 21,000 clones, over 85% of which are singletons. This specimen consisted of PBMCs, obtained from a glioma patient whose treatment included an IDH1 peptide vaccine. These receptors came from a middle-aged woman with glioma.

This clone appeared once. The V and J genes are TRBV4-3 and TRBJ1-1, with D maybe TRBD1 (6 bases). The CDR3 covers 17 residues. Germline CDR1 is LGHNA and CDR2 is YSLEER. The V gene lost 2 bases and the J gene lost 0 bases, with 16 bases spanning the gap. CDR3: CASSQLWGGIMNTEAFF. The CDR3 region has the DNA TGCGCCAGCAGCCAACTCTGGGGGGGCATCATGAACACTGAAGCTTTCTTT.

The rearrangement uses TRBV19 and TRBJ1-6, with D maybe TRBD1 (5 bases). This CDR3 has 17 residues. The germline V gene has CDR1 LNHDA and CDR2 SQIVND (reference sequence). Trimming removed 3 bases from V and 6 bases from J, with 18 bases in between. The CDR3 loop is CASSMSSGGVSNSPLHF. The DNA for the CDR3 is TGTGCCAGTAGTATGAGTTCGGGGGGAGTGAGTAATTCACCCCTCCACTTT.

V is TRBV10-3 and J is TRBJ1-1; TRBD1 agrees at 8 bases. Trimming at V came to 7 bases and at J to 1 base, leaving 11 bases not matched to a gene. The V gene's germline CDR1 is ENHRY and CDR2 SYGVKD. This CDR3 is built from 16 residues. The CDR3 bases are TGTGCCATCAAGAACTTGGGACAGGCCGAGAACACTGAAGCTTTCTTT. Translated, it gives CAIKNLGQAENTEAFF.

The genes are TRBV19 and TRBJ1-3; possible D gene TRBD1, 5 bases. V lost 3 bases and J 0 bases, leaving 12 bases between the germline ends. The germline CDR1 and CDR2 sequences are LNHDA and SQIVND (reference sequence). CDR3 size: 16 residues. CDR3: CASSIRQINSGNTIYF. CDR3 coding DNA: TGTGCCAGTAGTATTCGACAGATCAACTCTGGAAACACCATATATTTT.

The CDR3: CASSFSIVQPQHF. The CDR3 nucleotides are TGTGCCAGCAGCTTTTCAATAGTTCAGCCCCAGCATTTT. The V and J genes are TRBV7-2 and TRBJ1-5; D ambiguous. In germline, CDR1 is SGHTA, CDR2 FQGNSA. V lost 3 bases and J 6 bases, leaving 9 bases between the germline ends. The CDR3 contains 13 residues.

This rearrangement joins TRBV6-5 to TRBJ1-6; D might be TRBD1 (5 bases). There are 15 residues in the CDR3. The V gene's germline CDR1 is MNHEY and CDR2 SVGAGI. V was trimmed by 6 bases and J by 5 bases, leaving 14 bases between them. CDR3 protein: CASRRDGENNSPLHF. CDR3 nucleotide sequence: TGTGCCAGCAGAAGGGACGGGGAGAATAATTCACCCCTCCACTTT.